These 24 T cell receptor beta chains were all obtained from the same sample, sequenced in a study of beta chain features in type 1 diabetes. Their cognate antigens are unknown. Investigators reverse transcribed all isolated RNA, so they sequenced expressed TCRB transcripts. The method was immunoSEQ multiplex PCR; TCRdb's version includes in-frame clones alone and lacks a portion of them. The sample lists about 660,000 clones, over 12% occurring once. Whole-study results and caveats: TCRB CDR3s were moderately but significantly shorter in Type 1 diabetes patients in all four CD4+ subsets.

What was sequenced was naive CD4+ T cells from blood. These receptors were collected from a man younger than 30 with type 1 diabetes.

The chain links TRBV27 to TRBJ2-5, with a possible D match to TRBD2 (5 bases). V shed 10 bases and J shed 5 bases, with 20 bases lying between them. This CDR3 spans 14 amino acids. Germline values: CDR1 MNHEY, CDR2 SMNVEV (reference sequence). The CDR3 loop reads CATASGISGETQYF. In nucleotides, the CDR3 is TGTGCCACCGCATCGGGGATATCGGGGGAGACCCAGTACTTC.

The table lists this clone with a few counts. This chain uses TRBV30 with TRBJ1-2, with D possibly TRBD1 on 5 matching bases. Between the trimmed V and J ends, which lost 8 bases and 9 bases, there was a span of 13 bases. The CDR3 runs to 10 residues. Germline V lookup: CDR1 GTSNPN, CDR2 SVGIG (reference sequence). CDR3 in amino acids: CAGYRLSYTF. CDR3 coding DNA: TGTGCCGGGTACAGGTTGAGCTACACCTTC.

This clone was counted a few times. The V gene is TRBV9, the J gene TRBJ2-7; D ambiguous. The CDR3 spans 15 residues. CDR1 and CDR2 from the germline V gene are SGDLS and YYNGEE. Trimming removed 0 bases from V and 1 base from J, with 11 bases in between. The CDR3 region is CASSVELGSSYEQYF. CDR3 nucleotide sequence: TGTGCCAGCAGCGTAGAGTTGGGTTCTTCCTACGAGCAGTACTTC. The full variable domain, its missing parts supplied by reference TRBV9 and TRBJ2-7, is DSGVTQTPKHLITATGQRVTLRCSPRSGDLSVYWYQQSLDQGLQFLIQYYNGEERAKGNILERFSAQQFPDLHSELNLSSLELGDSALYFCASSVELGSSYEQYFGPGTRLTVT.

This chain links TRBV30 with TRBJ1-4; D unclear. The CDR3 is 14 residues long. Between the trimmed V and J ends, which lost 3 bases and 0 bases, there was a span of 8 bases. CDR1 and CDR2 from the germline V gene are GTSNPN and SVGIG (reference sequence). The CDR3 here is CAWRVSATNEKLFF. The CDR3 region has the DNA TGTGCCTGGAGGGTATCCGCAACTAATGAAAAACTGTTTTTT. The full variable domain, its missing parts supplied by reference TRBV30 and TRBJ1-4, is SQTIHQWPATLVQPVGSPLSLECTVEGTSNPNLYWYRQAAGRGLQLLFYSVGIGQISSEVPQNLSASRPQDRQFILSSKKLLLSDSGFYLCAWRVSATNEKLFFGSGTQLSVL.

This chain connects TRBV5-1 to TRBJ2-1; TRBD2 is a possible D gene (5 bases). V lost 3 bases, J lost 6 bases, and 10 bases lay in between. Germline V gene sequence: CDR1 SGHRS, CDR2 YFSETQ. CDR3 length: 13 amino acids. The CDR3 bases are TGCGCCAGCAGCTCTACTAGATCCAATGAGCAGTTCTTC. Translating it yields CASSSTRSNEQFF. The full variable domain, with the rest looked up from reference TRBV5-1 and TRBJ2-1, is KAGVTQTPRYLIKTRGQQVTLSCSPISGHRSVSWYQQTPGQGLQFLFEYFSETQRNKGNFPGRFSGRQFSNSRSEMNVSTLELGDSALYLCASSSTRSNEQFFGPGTRLTVL.

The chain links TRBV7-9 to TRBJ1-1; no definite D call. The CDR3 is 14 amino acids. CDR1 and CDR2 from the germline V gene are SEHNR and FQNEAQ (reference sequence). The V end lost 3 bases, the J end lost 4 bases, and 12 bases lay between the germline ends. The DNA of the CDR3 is TGTGCCAGCAGCTTCCATTCAGGTACCACTGAAGCTTTCTTT. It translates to CASSFHSGTTEAFF.

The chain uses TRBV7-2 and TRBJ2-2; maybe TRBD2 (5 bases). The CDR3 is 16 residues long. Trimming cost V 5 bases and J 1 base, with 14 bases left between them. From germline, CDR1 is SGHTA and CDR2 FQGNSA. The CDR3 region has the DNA TGTGCCAGCAGCCCGTACAACGGGATGAACACCGGGGAGCTGTTTTTT. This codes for CASSPYNGMNTGELFF.

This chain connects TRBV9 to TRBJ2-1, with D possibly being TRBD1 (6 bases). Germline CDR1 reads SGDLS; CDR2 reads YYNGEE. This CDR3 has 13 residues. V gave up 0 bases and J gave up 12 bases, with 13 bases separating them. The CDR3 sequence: CASSVASRGWQFF. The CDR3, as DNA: TGTGCCAGCAGCGTAGCCTCCAGGGGTTGGCAGTTCTTC.

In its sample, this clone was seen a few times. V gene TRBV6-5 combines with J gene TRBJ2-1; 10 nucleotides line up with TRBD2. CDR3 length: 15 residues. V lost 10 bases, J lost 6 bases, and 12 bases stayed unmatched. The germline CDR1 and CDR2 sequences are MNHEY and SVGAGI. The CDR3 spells CATSLAGAPANEQFF. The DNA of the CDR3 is TGTGCCACATCCCTAGCGGGGGCGCCCGCCAATGAGCAGTTCTTC.

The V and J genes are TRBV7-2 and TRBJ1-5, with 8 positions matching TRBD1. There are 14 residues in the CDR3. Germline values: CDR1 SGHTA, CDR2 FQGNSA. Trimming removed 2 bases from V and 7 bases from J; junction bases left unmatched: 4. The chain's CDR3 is CASSLRQGWQPQHF. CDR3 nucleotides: TGTGCCAGCAGCTTAAGACAGGGGTGGCAGCCCCAGCATTTT.

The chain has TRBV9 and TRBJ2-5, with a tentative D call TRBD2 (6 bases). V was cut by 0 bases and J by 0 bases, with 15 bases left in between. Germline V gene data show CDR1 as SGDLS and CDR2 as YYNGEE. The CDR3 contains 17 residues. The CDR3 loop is CASSVAGAGGNQETQYF. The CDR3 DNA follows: TGTGCCAGCAGCGTAGCGGGTGCCGGGGGTAACCAAGAGACCCAGTACTTC.

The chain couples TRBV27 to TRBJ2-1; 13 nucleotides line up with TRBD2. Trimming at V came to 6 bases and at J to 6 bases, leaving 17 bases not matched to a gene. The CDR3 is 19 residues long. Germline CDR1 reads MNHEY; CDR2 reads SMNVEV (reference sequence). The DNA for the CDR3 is TGTGCCAGCAGCCCTAGAATTAGGACTAGCGGGAGTAGGGCCAATGAGCAGTTCTTC. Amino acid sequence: CASSPRIRTSGSRANEQFF.

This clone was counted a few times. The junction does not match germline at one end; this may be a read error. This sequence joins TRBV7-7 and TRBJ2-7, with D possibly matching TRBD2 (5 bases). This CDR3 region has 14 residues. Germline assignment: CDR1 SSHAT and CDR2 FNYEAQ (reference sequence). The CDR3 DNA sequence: TGTGCTAGCAGCTCCACTTACGGGGCCTACGAGCAGTACTTC. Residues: CASSSTYGAYEQYF.

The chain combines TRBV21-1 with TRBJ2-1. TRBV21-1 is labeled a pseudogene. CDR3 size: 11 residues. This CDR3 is CASSKGDEQFF. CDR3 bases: TGTGCCAGCAGCAAGGGGGATGAGCAGTTCTTC.

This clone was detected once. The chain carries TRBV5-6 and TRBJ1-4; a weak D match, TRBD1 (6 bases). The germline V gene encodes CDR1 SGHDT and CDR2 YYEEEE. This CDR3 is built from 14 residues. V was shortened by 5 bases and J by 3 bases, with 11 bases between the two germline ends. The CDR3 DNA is TGTGCCAGCAGTTTCAGGGGACCTAATGAAAAACTGTTTTTT. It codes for CASSFRGPNEKLFF.

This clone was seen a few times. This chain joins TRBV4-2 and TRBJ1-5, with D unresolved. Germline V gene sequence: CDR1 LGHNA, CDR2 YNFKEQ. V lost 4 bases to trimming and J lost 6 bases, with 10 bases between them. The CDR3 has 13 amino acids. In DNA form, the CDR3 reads TGTGCCAGCAGCCCTACTTGGGCTCAGCCCCAGCATTTT. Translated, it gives CASSPTWAQPQHF.

The CDR3 spells CASSPQVGVYGTYNEQFF. The CDR3 bases are TGTGCCAGCAGCCCCCAAGTGGGGGTATATGGCACCTACAATGAGCAGTTCTTC. This rearrangement joins TRBV14 to TRBJ2-1, with D perhaps TRBD1 or TRBD2 (5 bases each). Germline V gene lookup returns CDR1 SGHDN and CDR2 FVKESK. This CDR3 has 18 residues. The V end lost 4 bases, the J end lost 2 bases, and 21 bases lay between the germline ends.

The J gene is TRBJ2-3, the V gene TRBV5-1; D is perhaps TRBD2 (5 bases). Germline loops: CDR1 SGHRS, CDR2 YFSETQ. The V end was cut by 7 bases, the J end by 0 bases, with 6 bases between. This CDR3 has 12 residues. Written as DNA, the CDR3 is TGCGCCAGCCGGGAAAGCACAGATACGCAGTATTTT. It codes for CASRESTDTQYF.

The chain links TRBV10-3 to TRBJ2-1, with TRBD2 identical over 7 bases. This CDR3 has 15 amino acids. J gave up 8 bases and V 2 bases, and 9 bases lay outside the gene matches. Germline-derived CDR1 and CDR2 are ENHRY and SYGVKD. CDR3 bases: TGTGCCATCAGTGAGGTAGGGGAGGGGCTGGATGAGCAGTTCTTC. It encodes CAISEVGEGLDEQFF.

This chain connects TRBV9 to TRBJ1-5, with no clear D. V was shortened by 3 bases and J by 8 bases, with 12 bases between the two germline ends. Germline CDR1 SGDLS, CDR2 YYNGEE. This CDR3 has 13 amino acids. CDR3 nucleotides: TGTGCCAGCAGCGCAGGAGCCCGGGAGCCCCAGCATTTT. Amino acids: CASSAGAREPQHF.

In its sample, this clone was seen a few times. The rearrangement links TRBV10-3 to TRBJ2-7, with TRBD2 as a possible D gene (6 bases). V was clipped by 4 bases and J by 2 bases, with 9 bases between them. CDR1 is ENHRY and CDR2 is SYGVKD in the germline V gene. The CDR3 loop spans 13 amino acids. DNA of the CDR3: TGTGCCATCAGTGTTGGAGGGCCCTACGAGCAGTACTTC. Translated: CAISVGGPYEQYF.

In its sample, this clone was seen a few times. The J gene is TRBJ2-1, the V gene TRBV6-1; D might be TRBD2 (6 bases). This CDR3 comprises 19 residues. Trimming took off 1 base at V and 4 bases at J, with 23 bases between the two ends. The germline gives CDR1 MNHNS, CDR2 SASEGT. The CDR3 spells CASSEDLSGRWFSYNEQFF. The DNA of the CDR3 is TGTGCCAGCAGTGAAGATCTTAGCGGCCGATGGTTTTCGTACAATGAGCAGTTCTTC.

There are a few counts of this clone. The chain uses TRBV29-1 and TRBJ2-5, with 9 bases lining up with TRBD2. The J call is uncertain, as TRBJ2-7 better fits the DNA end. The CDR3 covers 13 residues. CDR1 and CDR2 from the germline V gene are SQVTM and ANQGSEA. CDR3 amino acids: CSGGGREGHEQYF. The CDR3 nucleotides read TGCAGCGGCGGAGGGCGGGAGGGCCACGAGCAGTACTTC.

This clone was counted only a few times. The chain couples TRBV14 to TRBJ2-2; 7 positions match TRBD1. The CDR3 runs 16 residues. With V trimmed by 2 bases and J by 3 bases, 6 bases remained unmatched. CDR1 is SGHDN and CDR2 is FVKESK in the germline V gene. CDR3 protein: CASSQNPTGYTGELFF. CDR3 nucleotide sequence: TGTGCCAGCAGCCAAAACCCGACAGGGTACACCGGGGAGCTGTTTTTT. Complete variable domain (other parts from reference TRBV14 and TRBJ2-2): EAGVTQFPSHSVIEKGQTVTLRCDPISGHDNLYWYRRVMGKEIKFLLHFVKESKQDESGMPNNRFLAERTGGTYSTLKVQPAELEDSGVYFCASSQNPTGYTGELFFGEGSRLTVL.